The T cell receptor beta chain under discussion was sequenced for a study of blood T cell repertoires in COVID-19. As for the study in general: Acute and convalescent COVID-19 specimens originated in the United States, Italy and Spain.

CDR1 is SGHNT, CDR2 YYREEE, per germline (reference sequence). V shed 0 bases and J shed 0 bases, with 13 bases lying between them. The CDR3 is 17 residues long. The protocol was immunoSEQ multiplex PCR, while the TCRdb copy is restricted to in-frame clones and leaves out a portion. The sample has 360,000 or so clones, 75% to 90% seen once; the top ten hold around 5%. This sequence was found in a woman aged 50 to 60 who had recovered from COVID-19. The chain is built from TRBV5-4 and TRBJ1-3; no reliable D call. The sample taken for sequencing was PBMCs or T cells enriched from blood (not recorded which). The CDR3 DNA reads TGTGCCAGCAGCTTGGGGGCTGGAGGGAACTCTGGAAACACCATATATTTT. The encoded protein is CASSLGAGGNSGNTIYF. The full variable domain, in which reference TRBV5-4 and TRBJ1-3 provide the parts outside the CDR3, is ETGVTQSPTHLIKTRGQQVTLRCSSQSGHNTVSWYQQALGQGPQFIFQYYREEENGRGNFPPRFSGLQFPNYSSELNVNALELDDSALYLCASSLGAGGNSGNTIYFGEGSWLTVV.